This T cell receptor (beta chain) was found in a study of STAT3 mutations in large granular lymphocyte leukemia. Broader study findings: Every T-cell large granular lymphocyte leukemia patient had at least one immunodominant TCR beta clonotype.

Per germline, CDR1 SGDLS and CDR2 YYNGEE. This CDR3 contains 15 residues. After removal of 1 base from V and 0 bases from J, the junction contained 0 bases not matched to a gene. This table comes from immunoSEQ multiplex PCR, and its TCRdb copy is limited to in-frame clones, with some not included. This sample has approximately 25,000 clones; about 94% occur once, and the top ten carry roughly 6.5%. Notes on this clone: Its antigen is still unknown.

This clonotype was sampled from a middle-aged man with T-cell large granular lymphocyte leukemia. Some clones in this sample may be carry-over from other donors' samples. Sequenced material: peripheral blood mononuclear cells. This chain links TRBV9 with TRBJ1-3; 8 bases map to TRBD1. The CDR3 coding sequence is TGTGCCAGCAGCGTAACAGGGGGCTCTGGAAACACCATATATTTT. It is translated as CASSVTGGSGNTIYF.